This T cell receptor beta chain was retrieved from a study of blood T cell repertoires in COVID-19 (dated by TCRdb to the early 2020s). Background for the entire study: The collaborator samples originated in the United States, Italy and Spain and spanned the acute and convalescent phases of COVID-19. The prospective study material was composed of cDNA or gDNA derived from T cells, B-cell-depleted T cells, or PBMCs. Deeply sampled blood TCRbeta repertoires from subjects exposed to, actively infected with, or recovered from COVID-19 were included in the dataset. The repertoires were made available in a free public database intended to serve as a resource for research on the immune response to SARS-CoV-2. The samples were drawn from two sources: the first 160 participants of the ongoing ImmuneRACE study, and 950 to 1,500 subjects contributed by 6 global collaborators. The sample metadata nearly always contained a de-identified subject ID, COVID-19 status, age in years and sex. Where available, HLA class I and class II types were taken from metadata supplied by the sample provider and were not determined by assay-based typing. The full study reports these points: The amount of clinical and demographic metadata varied by source and participant and was provided uncurated.

This clone occurred once. Its antigen remains undetermined. No much larger clonotype is one base removed from it; base qualities were not supplied. TCRbeta CDR3 regions were amplified from genomic DNA using the immunoSEQ Assay, a bias-controlled multiplex PCR. The paper's data handling went like this. Nucleated cell counts per sample were estimated from amplification of reference gene primers within the assay. Sequence reads were collapsed and filtered to measure the absolute abundance of every unique TCRbeta CDR3 rearrangement. For each sample, productive Simpson clonality was calculated as the square root of Simpson's diversity index over productive rearrangements. TCRdb re-hosts the immuneACCESS table, in-frame sequences only. Its copies lack some clones; in the studies checked, an unresolved V gene accounts for under half of them, and the cause for the rest is not known. From that table come the V and J calls and clone size; the DNA was used to work out D and trimming. In this sample the table shows some 240,000 clones, approximately 88% of which occur a single time. The ten biggest clones cover around 9.6% of the sample.

One collaborating source in Seattle enrolled patients during active infection and followed them longitudinally through the course of disease. Whole blood was collected in K2EDTA tubes by collaborating institutions according to the institutions' own protocols. For TCRbeta analysis, collaborators shipped samples in one of three forms: frozen whole blood, isolated PBMCs, or DNA extracted from either of those sample types. Sequenced input: peripheral blood. This receptor was identified in a woman aged 70-85 years with COVID-19, enrolled during active disease.

The CDR3 reads CASSYRGQGASEQFF. In nucleotide form, the sequence is TGTGCCAGCAGTTATCGGGGACAGGGGGCAAGTGAGCAGTTCTTC. The chain is assembled from TRBV6-5 and TRBJ2-1; the junction holds 12 bases that match TRBD1. Trimmed from V: 3 bases; trimmed from J: 9 bases; junction bases lacking a gene match: 6. The CDR3 runs 15 residues from the cysteine to the phenylalanine. The DNA shown is the 45-base CDR3, in frame from base 1. The germline V gene specifies MNHEY as CDR1 and SVGAGI as CDR2.